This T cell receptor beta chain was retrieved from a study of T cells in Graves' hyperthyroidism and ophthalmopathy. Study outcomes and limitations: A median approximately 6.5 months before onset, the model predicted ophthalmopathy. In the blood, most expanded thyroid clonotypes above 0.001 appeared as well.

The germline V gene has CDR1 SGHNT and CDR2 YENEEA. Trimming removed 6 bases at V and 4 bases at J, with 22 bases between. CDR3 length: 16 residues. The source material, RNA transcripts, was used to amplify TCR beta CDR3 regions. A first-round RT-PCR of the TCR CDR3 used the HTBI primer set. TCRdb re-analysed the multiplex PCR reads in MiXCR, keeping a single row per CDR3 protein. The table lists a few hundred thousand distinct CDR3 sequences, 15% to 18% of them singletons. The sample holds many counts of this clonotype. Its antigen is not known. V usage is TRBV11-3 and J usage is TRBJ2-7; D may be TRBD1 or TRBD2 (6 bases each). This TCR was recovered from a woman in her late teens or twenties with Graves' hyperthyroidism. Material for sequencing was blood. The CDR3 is CASSPGRRGPLYEQYF. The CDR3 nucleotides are TGTGCCAGCAGTCCAGGGCGCCGGGGGCCCTTATACGAGCAGTACTTC.